The clone carrying this TCR beta chain was counted between two and nine times. Antigen: not known. Germline and junction disagree at one end, which may indicate a read error. This entry belongs to a study of identical twins. Whole-study results and caveats: Zero-insertion analyses were open to partial confounding by invariant MAIT and iNKT cells. Instead of following the same donors, the conclusions were based on cross-sectional statistical analysis. Memory repertoires showed no such pattern, whereas abundant cord blood beta clonotypes carried fewer insertions.

A universal primer site was incorporated via template switching, and the cDNA contained unique molecular identifiers. TCRdb re-called the 5' RACE reads through MiXCR, storing one row per CDR3 protein. The table has 700,000 or so distinct CDR3 sequences, approximately 9% seen once. Per the germline V gene, CDR1 is SEHNR and CDR2 is FQNEAQ (reference sequence). CDR3 length equals 12 residues. The same data also contributed to another study, on yellow fever vaccine responses in identical twins.

The chain recombines TRBV7-9 with TRBJ2-7; 7 bases are a match to TRBD2. This clonotype was sampled from a woman aged 18-29 years in good health. The source material was PBMCs. The CDR3 DNA reads TGTGCCAGCAGCTTAGGGGCGGCCGTCGGGGGGTTC. It specifies CASSLGAAVGGF.